This T cell receptor (beta chain) was sequenced in a study of blood T cell repertoires in COVID-19. The overall study: Spain, Italy and the United States supplied samples that represented acute and convalescent COVID-19. T cells, B-cell-depleted T cells, or PBMCs provided the cDNA or gDNA that served as material.

From germline, CDR1 is MNHEY and CDR2 SVGEGT. V shed 6 bases and J shed 4 bases, with 16 bases lying between them. The CDR3 is made up of 15 amino acids. The authors' processing: Amplified reference gene primers provided the basis for estimating nucleated cell counts. Data came from immunoSEQ multiplex PCR; TCRdb stores just in-frame clones and leaves some out. V, J and clone size reflect that table, while D and trimming were determined from the DNA. The sample lists about 150,000 clones, 91% occurring once. The sequence derives from a man aged 45-65 years with acute or convalescent COVID-19. Sequencing input: peripheral blood. The rearrangement joins TRBV6-2 or TRBV6-3 to TRBJ2-1; D is possibly TRBD1 (6 bases). The CDR3 here is CASSLERGGYNEQFF. CDR3 nucleotide sequence: TGTGCCAGCAGCCTCGAGAGAGGGGGATACAATGAGCAGTTCTTC.